This T cell receptor beta chain originates from a study of T cells in Graves' hyperthyroidism and ophthalmopathy. General study results and limits: The model anticipated ophthalmopathy a median about six months pre-onset.

Hyperthyroidism of Graves' type that showed no ophthalmopathy progression within 18 months was stable. Hyperthyroidism had been newly diagnosed in patients aged 18 to 65, and its duration was under 2 months. Clinical symptoms, serum thyroxine, TRAb, thyroid ultrasound and orbital computed tomography established diagnosis. This clonotype has a count of ten or more. Its target is unknown. The CDR3 regions of TCR beta were amplified from RNA transcripts. A set of HTBI primers served as the primers for a first-round RT-PCR of the TCR CDR3. MiXCR, applied by TCRdb to the multiplex PCR reads, yields one record per CDR3 protein. This sample yields approximately 500,000 distinct CDR3 sequences, of which about 43% are seen a single time; around 7.7% belongs to the top ten. With 4 bases clipped from V and 7 bases from J, the junction kept 11 bases outside the gene matches. This CDR3 contains 16 residues. The germline CDR1 and CDR2 sequences are SGHTA and FQGTGA.

The sequencing sample was made of peripheral blood or thyroid tissue (not recorded which). This chain joins TRBV7-3 and TRBJ2-7, with TRBD2 matching over 12 bases. The TCR originated in a young woman with Graves' hyperthyroidism. DNA of the CDR3: TGTGCCAGCAGCTCATACCGACTAGCGGGAGTTAAGGAGCAGTACTTC. Translation: CASSSYRLAGVKEQYF.